This T cell receptor (beta chain) was profiled in a study of PD-1 blockade in classical Hodgkin lymphoma. Each and every patient relapsed after autologous stem cell transplantation, and patients got differing brentuximab vedotin exposure. Produced via immunoSEQ multiplex PCR; TCRdb's table is partial and in-frame only. The sample carries some 96,000 clones, more than 80% recorded once. V shed 6 bases, J shed 4 bases, and the junction held 14 bases outside the gene matches. The CDR3 consists of 17 residues. Germline assignment: CDR1 MDHEN and CDR2 SYDVKM. Study outcomes and limitations: Newly diagnosed patients reportedly had lower baseline TCR diversity than healthy donors. Prior to therapy, complete responders displayed diversity much like that of newly diagnosed patients.

About this clone: As yet, its antigen is unknown.

The specimen comprised peripheral blood mononuclear cells (PBMCs), sampled before the second cycle of nivolumab. The origin of this receptor is a human donor with classical Hodgkin lymphoma. The chain is built from TRBV28 and TRBJ1-2, with 10 bases that match TRBD1. The CDR3, as DNA: TGTGCCAGCAGCCCACCGGTGGGGGACAGGGGAGCCTATGGCTACACCTTC. Protein: CASSPPVGDRGAYGYTF.